A single sample gave rise to the 22 T cell receptor beta chains below, sequenced in a study of blood T cell repertoires in COVID-19. Sequenced by immunoSEQ multiplex PCR; TCRdb stores in-frame clones only, minus some. The repertoire includes around 230,000 clones, around four fifths of them detected once, and about 8.1% sits in the top ten. Sequencing was performed on peripheral blood. These receptors all come from a woman aged 45-59 years with acute or convalescent COVID-19.

This clone came up once. The chain links TRBV4-2 to TRBJ2-3, with 14 bases fitting TRBD2. The CDR3 sequence is 17 residues long. Per the germline V gene, CDR1 is LGHNA and CDR2 is YNFKEQ. V trimming: 4 bases; J trimming: 3 bases; junction bases outside the gene matches: 6. CDR3 in DNA: TGTGCCAGCAGCCGGGGGACTAGCGGGAGAATGACAGATACGCAGTATTTT. It codes for CASSRGTSGRMTDTQYF.

V usage is TRBV3-1 (or the pseudogene TRBV3-2) and J usage is TRBJ2-7, with 12 nucleotides matching TRBD2. The CDR3 runs to 18 residues. The junction had 15 bases not matched to a gene; V was cut back by 4 bases and J by 5 bases. Germline CDR1 is LGHDT and CDR2 is YNNKEL (reference sequence). DNA of the CDR3: TGTGCCAGCAGCCGTGGACTAGCGGGATCTCGAGGAACCGACGAGCAGTACTTC. As protein: CASSRGLAGSRGTDEQYF.

V and J are TRBV27 and TRBJ1-4, with D maybe TRBD1 (5 bases). Germline CDR1 and CDR2: MNHEY and SMNVEV (reference sequence). The CDR3 has 14 residues. V was trimmed by 5 bases and J by 10 bases, leaving 17 bases between them. The CDR3 reads CASSPQGQGGKLFF. As DNA, the CDR3 is TGTGCCAGCAGTCCCCAAGGGCAGGGCGGAAAACTGTTTTTT.

This sequence joins TRBV5-6 and TRBJ1-2; D is undetermined. CDR1 and CDR2 from the germline V gene are SGHDT and YYEEEE. The CDR3 is 12 residues long. V lost 2 bases and J 7 bases, leaving 9 bases between the germline ends. CDR3 sequence reads: CASSLISSGYTF. The CDR3 bases are TGTGCCAGCAGCTTAATTAGCAGTGGCTACACCTTC.

Details on this clone: It is unclear where the CDR3 begins or ends on the DNA, so no DNA is shown, and the CDR3 is as TCRdb lists it. The gene calls are TRBV2 and TRBJ1-1. Per the germline V gene, CDR1 is SNHLY and CDR2 is FYNNEI. The CDR3 is 11 residues long, ends included. CDR3 in amino acids: CASSTSVEAFF.

The chain uses TRBV28 and TRBJ2-7, with TRBD2 matching over 10 bases. J gave up 3 bases and V 3 bases, and 8 bases lay outside the gene matches. The length of the CDR3 is 16 residues. Germline loops: CDR1 MDHEN, CDR2 SYDVKM. For the CDR3, the DNA is TGTGCCAGCAGTTTCCCTAGCGGGAGCTGGGGCTACGAGCAGTACTTC. It specifies CASSFPSGSWGYEQYF.

The V gene is TRBV7-9, the J gene TRBJ2-7; D might be TRBD1 (6 bases). The CDR3 sequence is 14 residues long. The germline gives CDR1 SEHNR, CDR2 FQNEAQ (reference sequence). V gave up 6 bases and J gave up 6 bases, with 18 bases separating them. The CDR3 DNA reads as TGTGCCAGCAGTGGCTCAGGGGCAGCGACCGAGCAGTACTTC. Its protein is CASSGSGAATEQYF.

The J gene is TRBJ1-3, the V gene TRBV5-4; no definite D call. This CDR3 contains 13 residues. The germline CDR1 and CDR2 sequences are SGHNT and YYREEE (reference sequence). The V gene lost 0 bases and the J gene lost 4 bases, with 5 bases spanning the gap. In DNA, the CDR3 is TGTGCCAGCAGCTTGGACTCGGGAAACACCATATATTTT. Translation gives CASSLDSGNTIYF. Variable domain in full (rest from reference TRBV5-4 and TRBJ1-3): ETGVTQSPTHLIKTRGQQVTLRCSSQSGHNTVSWYQQALGQGPQFIFQYYREEENGRGNFPPRFSGLQFPNYSSELNVNALELDDSALYLCASSLDSGNTIYFGEGSWLTVV.

This clone was recorded only once. At one end, the junction sequence differs from germline, possibly due to a read error. The chain carries TRBV5-5 and TRBJ1-4; D is unresolved. The CDR3 has 16 residues. CDR1 is SGHKS and CDR2 is YYEKEE in the germline V gene (reference sequence). The CDR3: CASGLAAIPAGEKLFF. The CDR3 coding sequence is TGTGCCAGCGGCTTGGCCGCGATCCCGGCGGGTGAAAAACTGTTTTTT. Looking up the rest from reference TRBV5-5 and TRBJ1-4 gives the full variable domain: DAGVTQSPTHLIKTRGQQVTLRCSPISGHKSVSWYQQVLGQGPQFIFQYYEKEERGRGNFPDRFSARQFPNYSSELNVNALLLGDSALYLCASGLAAIPAGEKLFFGSGTQLSVL.

This chain uses TRBV6-5 with TRBJ2-7; 9 positions match TRBD2. CDR3 length: 15 residues. CDR1 is MNHEY and CDR2 is SVGAGI in the germline V gene. V lost 2 bases to trimming and J lost 6 bases; unmatched junction nucleotides: 8. CDR3 bases: TGTGCCAGCAGTTACGGCGCGGGAGGGTTATCCGAGCAGTACTTC. It translates to CASSYGAGGLSEQYF.

V and J are TRBV5-4 and TRBJ2-3; the match to TRBD1 covers 7 bases. This CDR3 has 15 residues. After removal of 4 bases from V and 4 bases from J, the junction contained 9 bases not matched to a gene. Germline CDR1 and CDR2: SGHNT and YYREEE (reference sequence). This CDR3 is CASSPRGQVPDTQYF. The CDR3 region has the DNA TGTGCCAGCAGCCCGAGGGGGCAGGTACCAGATACGCAGTATTTT.

V is TRBV7-3 and J is TRBJ2-1, with TRBD2 identical over 7 bases. The V and J ends lost 5 bases and 6 bases, in that order; junction bases with no gene match: 10. CDR1 and CDR2 (germline): SGHTA, FQGTGA. This CDR3 has 15 residues. The CDR3 bases are TGTGCCAGCAGCGGACGGAGCGGGATTATCAATGAGCAGTTCTTC. It codes for CASSGRSGIINEQFF.

The chain uses TRBV5-4 and TRBJ2-1, with 7 nucleotides matching TRBD1. There are 15 residues in the CDR3. Germline CDR1 is SGHNT and CDR2 is YYREEE (reference sequence). The ends lost 4 bases at V and 7 bases at J; junction bases unmatched: 11. The CDR3 spells CASSPGPDRENEQFF. DNA of the CDR3: TGTGCCAGCAGCCCTGGCCCCGACAGGGAAAATGAGCAGTTCTTC.

This chain uses TRBV6-1 with TRBJ2-7, with 12 bases that match TRBD2. This CDR3 comprises 18 residues. Germline CDR1 reads MNHNS; CDR2 reads SASEGT. J gave up 5 bases and V 2 bases, and 13 bases lay outside the gene matches. CDR3 DNA: TGTGCCAGCAGTGAAACTCTACTCCCCCGGACTAGCGGGAACGAGCAGTACTTC. Encoded protein: CASSETLLPRTSGNEQYF.

The gene calls are TRBV5-4 and TRBJ2-3; TRBD2 matches at 7 bases. CDR1 and CDR2 from the germline V gene are SGHNT and YYREEE (reference sequence). CDR3 length: 16 residues. V lost 0 bases, J lost 2 bases, and 6 bases stayed unmatched. This CDR3 is CASSLASGVITDTQYF. Written as DNA, the CDR3 is TGTGCCAGCAGCTTGGCCAGCGGGGTAATCACAGATACGCAGTATTTT.

A few counts support this clone. This chain connects TRBV30 to TRBJ1-2; the match to TRBD1 covers 9 bases. Germline V gene sequence: CDR1 GTSNPN, CDR2 SVGIG (reference sequence). This CDR3 has 14 residues. J was trimmed by 8 bases and V by 4 bases; bases with no gene match: 11. The CDR3 bases are TGTGCCTGGAACAGGGGGCATTTGTCGGGCGGCTACACCTTC. This sequence encodes CAWNRGHLSGGYTF.

This chain joins TRBV7-2 and TRBJ2-1; D is uncertain. Trimming shortened V by 5 bases and J by 12 bases, and 11 bases separated the two germline ends. Germline CDR1 SGHTA, CDR2 FQGNSA. The length of the CDR3 is 11 residues. CDR3 amino acids: CASSPSNVQFF. CDR3 DNA sequence: TGTGCCAGCAGCCCCTCTAACGTGCAGTTCTTC.

The chain recombines TRBV5-4 with TRBJ1-1; D is undetermined. V shed 0 bases and J shed 1 base, with 4 bases lying between them. The CDR3 has 13 amino acids. Per the germline V gene, CDR1 is SGHNT and CDR2 is YYREEE (reference sequence). The CDR3 DNA reads as TGTGCCAGCAGCTTGGGGGCGAACACTGAAGCTTTCTTT. This translates into CASSLGANTEAFF.

This chain joins TRBV5-6 and TRBJ2-1, with TRBD2 identical over 7 bases. Trimming removed 2 bases from V and 4 bases from J; junction bases left unmatched: 9. The CDR3 has 16 residues. The germline gives CDR1 SGHDT, CDR2 YYEEEE. The CDR3 DNA is TGTGCCAGCAGCTTCGTAGAGTGGGAGGGTTACAATGAGCAGTTCTTC. Translated, it gives CASSFVEWEGYNEQFF.

The chain employs TRBV24-1 and TRBJ1-2; tentatively, D is TRBD1 (5 bases). The CDR3 contains 13 residues. Trimming took off 3 bases at V and 6 bases at J, with 10 bases between the two ends. Germline CDR1 reads KGHDR; CDR2 reads SFDVKD. The CDR3 sequence: CATSDRGIDGYTF. CDR3 sequence (DNA): TGTGCCACCAGTGATCGGGGGATTGATGGCTACACCTTC.

The rearrangement links TRBV27 to TRBJ2-3, with 7 bases aligning to TRBD2. Trimming took 3 bases from V and 0 from J; bases not matched to a gene: 9. This CDR3 is built from 17 residues. Germline values: CDR1 MNHEY, CDR2 SMNVEV (reference sequence). CDR3 residues: CASSLGRAGSSTDTQYF. Written as DNA, the CDR3 is TGTGCCAGCAGTTTGGGGAGGGCAGGGAGTAGCACAGATACGCAGTATTTT.

Comments on this clone: Its ends do not fully match the called genes, so a read error is possible. V and J are TRBV7-7 and TRBJ2-5; 14 bases match TRBD2. The CDR3 extends over 15 amino acids. Germline V gene lookup returns CDR1 SSHAT and CDR2 FNYEAQ (reference sequence). The CDR3 nucleotides are TGTGCTAGCAGGCCGGGACTAGCGGGAGAGGAGACCCAGTACTTC. This translates into CASRPGLAGEETQYF.